This TCR beta chain comes out of a study of cytomegalovirus exposure and HLA in healthy donors. This clone was counted a few times. What it binds is unknown. Study-wide results and limits: When presence/absence was analysed, sequencing depth was taken to be roughly uniform across donors. Because they were indistinguishable, some V segments, including TRBV6-2 and TRBV6-3, were excluded.

Primers for the PCR totalled 60 Vbeta and 13 Jbeta. TCRdb keeps only in-frame clones here, not all; method: immunoSEQ multiplex PCR. The table records some 150,000 clones, about three quarters of them present only once. With 10 bases clipped from V and 2 bases from J, the junction kept 4 bases outside the gene matches. The CDR3 runs 13 residues. In germline, CDR1 is MNHEY, CDR2 SMNVEV (reference sequence). The sequenced sample consisted of PBMCs. This chain joins TRBV27 and TRBJ1-2, with 10 bases aligning to TRBD1. This clonotype originated in a male donor in good health and CMV-seronegative. The CDR3 loop is CATRTGGNYGYTF. The CDR3 DNA follows: TGTGCCACCAGGACAGGGGGGAACTATGGCTACACCTTC.